The T cell receptor (beta chain) described here comes from a study of metastatic and nonmetastatic thyroid tumors. Overall study context: The comparison covered peripheral blood and tumor or nodule tissue in malignant and benign thyroid patients. Points from the study as a whole: Compared with benign nodules, malignant thyroid tumors were reported to have significantly higher TCR beta diversity in both blood and tumor.

Before thyroid surgery, none of the patients had received any treatment. CDR3 size: 14 residues. The V gene's germline CDR1 is SGHRS and CDR2 YFSETQ. Trimming stripped 4 bases from V and 4 bases from J, with 14 bases between. The table lists this clone with many counts. Its specificity is unknown. The CDR3 ends on some other residue instead of the conserved phenylalanine or tryptophan, so this is likely a read error. Original methodology: Clinicopathological groups supplied CDR3 differences that were used to build a distant-metastasis classifier for papillary thyroid cancer. Using MiXCR, TCRdb reanalyzed the PCR reads. None of the V and J calls come from the authors' own analysis; TCRdb made them. The sample has approximately 15,000 clones, about 21% seen once; the top ten hold roughly 13%.

The sequencing input was blood. This clonotype was obtained from a female donor with papillary thyroid cancer or a benign thyroid nodule (not recorded which). Some clones in this sample may be carry-over from other donors' samples. The rearrangement links TRBV5-1 to TRBJ1-1, with D uncertain. The CDR3: CASSPQPGGTEAFL. The CDR3 bases are TGCGCCAGCAGCCCCCAGCCTGGAGGCACTGAAGCTTTCCTT.